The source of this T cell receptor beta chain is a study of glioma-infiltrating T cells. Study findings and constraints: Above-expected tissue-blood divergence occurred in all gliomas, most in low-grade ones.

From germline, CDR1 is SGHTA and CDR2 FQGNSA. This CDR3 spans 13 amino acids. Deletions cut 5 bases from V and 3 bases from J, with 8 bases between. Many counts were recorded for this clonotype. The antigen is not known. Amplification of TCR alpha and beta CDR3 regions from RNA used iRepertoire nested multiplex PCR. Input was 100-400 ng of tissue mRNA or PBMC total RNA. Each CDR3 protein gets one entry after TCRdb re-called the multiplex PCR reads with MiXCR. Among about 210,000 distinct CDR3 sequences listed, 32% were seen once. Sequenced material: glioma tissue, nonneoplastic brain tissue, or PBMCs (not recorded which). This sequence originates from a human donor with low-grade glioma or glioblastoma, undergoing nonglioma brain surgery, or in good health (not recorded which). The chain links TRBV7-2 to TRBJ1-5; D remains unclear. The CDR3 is CASSPRTNQPQHF. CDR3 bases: TGTGCCAGCAGCCCTAGAACCAATCAGCCCCAGCATTTT.